This passage covers 25 T cell receptor beta chains from one sample sequenced in a study of blood T cells in healthy people across ages. A J-beta primer mix and a sample-barcoded 5' primer were used in a second PCR of roughly 6 to 12 cycles. TCRdb reprocessed the 5' RACE reads via MiXCR and lists one record per CDR3 protein. The data hold about a million distinct CDR3 sequences, with 51% observed a single time. Sequences were obtained from blood. Receptor source: a woman aged 60-75 years in good health.

The V call is TRBV2, the J call TRBJ1-6; possible D gene TRBD1, 5 bases. V lost 4 bases and J lost 2, with 12 bases in between. The CDR3 loop spans 16 amino acids. CDR1 SNHLY and CDR2 FYNNEI come from the germline V gene. The CDR3, as DNA: TGTGCCAGCAGTGGAGCAGGGACGGCCTATAATTCACCCCTCCACTTT. Its protein product is CASSGAGTAYNSPLHF.

This chain joins TRBV7-9 and TRBJ2-1, with 8 nucleotides matching TRBD2. CDR1 SEHNR and CDR2 FQNEAQ come from the germline V gene (reference sequence). The ends lost 3 bases at V and 9 bases at J; junction bases unmatched: 4. The CDR3 extends over 13 amino acids. CDR3: CASSLTGGSEQFF. The CDR3 DNA reads TGTGCCAGCAGCTTGACGGGGGGGTCTGAGCAGTTCTTC.

This sequence joins TRBV29-1 and TRBJ2-1; the D gene is possibly TRBD2 (5 bases). Trimming took off 3 bases at V and 7 bases at J, with 25 bases between the two ends. Germline values: CDR1 SQVTM, CDR2 ANQGSEA. There are 17 residues in the CDR3. CDR3 residues: CSVDKIGNSGVANEQFF. The CDR3 DNA follows: TGCAGCGTTGATAAGATAGGTAATTCCGGGGTGGCTAATGAGCAGTTCTTC.

This clonotype has only one observation. The V gene is TRBV4-3, the J gene TRBJ2-4; 9 nucleotides match TRBD2. The J segment lost 13 bases and the V segment lost 3 bases, leaving 22 bases of the junction unmatched. This CDR3 comprises 18 residues. The germline V gene encodes CDR1 LGHNA and CDR2 YSLEER. The CDR3 region has the DNA TGCGCCAGCAGCCACGGACCAGCGGGAGGTCCAAAAGGGGGGGAGCAGTACTTC. Its translation is CASSHGPAGGPKGGEQYF.

This chain uses TRBV20-1 with TRBJ2-1; TRBD2 agrees at 7 bases. V lost 3 bases, J lost 6 bases, and 8 bases stayed unmatched. The CDR3 loop spans 14 amino acids. From germline, CDR1 is DFQATT and CDR2 SNEGSKA (reference sequence). CDR3 residues: CSASGAGVTNEQFF. In DNA form, the CDR3 reads TGCAGTGCTAGCGGGGCGGGAGTCACCAATGAGCAGTTCTTC.

This clonotype was seen only once. The chain combines TRBV5-4 with TRBJ1-2, with TRBD1 as a possible D gene (5 bases). The CDR3 consists of 13 residues. Germline V CDR1 and CDR2: SGHNT, YYREEE (reference sequence). V lost 5 bases and J lost 3, with 11 bases in between. The CDR3 DNA is TGTGCCAGCAGTGGACTGGGGCACTATGGCTACACCTTC. This sequence encodes CASSGLGHYGYTF. The full variable domain, its missing parts supplied by reference TRBV5-4 and TRBJ1-2, is ETGVTQSPTHLIKTRGQQVTLRCSSQSGHNTVSWYQQALGQGPQFIFQYYREEENGRGNFPPRFSGLQFPNYSSELNVNALELDDSALYLCASSGLGHYGYTFGSGTRLTVV.

The chain couples TRBV15 to TRBJ2-3; tentatively, D is TRBD1 (5 bases). CDR3 length equals 18 residues. The germline V gene encodes CDR1 LNHNV and CDR2 YYDKDF (reference sequence). With 0 bases removed from V and 0 bases from J, the gap between germline ends came to 16 bases. The CDR3: CATSRDPVQVTSTDTQYF. The CDR3 bases are TGTGCCACCAGCAGAGACCCTGTACAGGTCACTAGCACAGATACGCAGTATTTT.

The CDR3 nucleotides read TGCAGTGCTAGAGATTGGGGGGCGAACACTGAAGCTTTCTTT. This sequence encodes CSARDWGANTEAFF. This chain connects TRBV20-1 to TRBJ1-1; TRBD1 might be the D (6 bases). Germline lookup yields CDR1 DFQATT and CDR2 SNEGSKA (reference sequence). Trimming cost V 0 bases and J 1 base, with 9 bases left between them. The CDR3 is made up of 14 amino acids.

This clonotype was seen a few times. This chain links TRBV24-1 with TRBJ2-7; 14 nucleotides line up with TRBD2. This CDR3 spans 19 amino acids. Trimming removed 2 bases from V and 2 bases from J; junction bases left unmatched: 10. The V gene's germline CDR1 is KGHDR and CDR2 SFDVKD. The CDR3 bases are TGTGCCACCAGTGATTGCGGGACTAGCGGGAGAGGTAGCACCTACGAGCAGTACTTC. Residues: CATSDCGTSGRGSTYEQYF.

This clonotype has only a few counts. The V gene is TRBV12-3 or TRBV12-4, the J gene TRBJ2-3; 9 nucleotides line up with TRBD2. There are 14 residues in the CDR3. V shed 6 bases, J shed 5 bases, and the junction held 6 bases outside the gene matches. The CDR3 region has the DNA TGTGCCAGCAGGAAAGCGGGAGGCAAAGATACGCAGTATTTT. Translating gives CASRKAGGKDTQYF.

This chain connects TRBV6-6 to TRBJ2-5; 8 bases fit TRBD2. Judging by the DNA end, TRBJ2-7 fits better; the J call may be wrong. The germline V gene has CDR1 MNHNY and CDR2 SVGAGI (reference sequence). The CDR3 totals 13 residues. The CDR3 region is CASSRGLGVEQYF. In nucleotides, the CDR3 is TGTGCCAGCAGTCGGGGACTAGGGGTCGAGCAGTACTTC.

To note about this clonotype: An end of the junction does not agree with germline; a read error may underlie this. The chain carries TRBV15 and TRBJ2-3; D possibly corresponds to TRBD2 (5 bases). This CDR3 region has 17 residues. The germline V gene encodes CDR1 LNHNV and CDR2 YYDKDF (reference sequence). CDR3 loop: CAASRDRPGLSTDTQYF. CDR3 bases: TGTGCCGCCAGCAGAGATCGGCCAGGACTCAGCACAGATACGCAGTATTTT.

The rearrangement uses TRBV4-3 and TRBJ2-5; no reliable D call. The assigned J gene may be wrong: the sequence end matches TRBJ2-7 better. The CDR3 is 15 amino acids. Per germline, CDR1 LGHNA and CDR2 YSLEER. The CDR3 reads CASSQRHGILYEQYF. The CDR3 DNA is TGCGCCAGCAGCCAACGACATGGGATACTCTACGAGCAGTACTTC.

The V call is TRBV7-9, the J call TRBJ2-7; no clear D gene. The CDR3 runs to 15 residues. Trimming took 5 bases from V and 3 from J, leaving 17 bases between them. Germline V gene sequence: CDR1 SEHNR, CDR2 FQNEAQ (reference sequence). The CDR3 DNA reads as TGTGCCAGCAGCCCCCCGGCACAAGGAGACTACGAGCAGTACTTC. Its protein product is CASSPPAQGDYEQYF.

Comment on this clonotype: Its ends do not fully match the called genes, so a read error is possible. The genes are TRBV20-1 and TRBJ2-7; perhaps TRBD2 as D (5 bases). CDR3 length equals 16 residues. The V gene's germline CDR1 is DFQATT and CDR2 SNEGSKA (reference sequence). This CDR3 is CSARGSPGSVTYEQHF. The DNA for the CDR3 is TGCAGTGCTAGAGGGTCCCCGGGTAGCGTTACCTACGAGCAGCACTTC.

There are a few counts of this clonotype. The rearrangement links TRBV7-2 to TRBJ2-1; D is unresolved. Germline-derived CDR1 and CDR2 are SGHTA and FQGNSA. The CDR3 covers 15 residues. The germline V and J ends were trimmed by 0 bases and 12 bases, with 18 bases remaining between them. For the CDR3, the DNA is TGTGCCAGCAGCTTAGCCGCTAGGGCGATTGACGGGCAGTTCTTC. Encoded protein: CASSLAARAIDGQFF.

The genes are TRBV3-1 and TRBJ2-3, with D unresolved. CDR1 LGHDT and CDR2 YNNKEL come from the germline V gene (reference sequence). V was shortened by 0 bases and J by 8 bases, with 6 bases between the two germline ends. This CDR3 comprises 12 residues. CDR3 in amino acids: CASSQDPVTQYF. CDR3 nucleotides: TGTGCCAGCAGCCAAGACCCAGTTACGCAGTATTTT.

V and J are TRBV29-1 and TRBJ1-1; 8 bases agree with TRBD1. The germline V gene encodes CDR1 SQVTM and CDR2 ANQGSEA. The V gene end was trimmed by 0 bases and the J gene end by 2 bases; junction bases not matched to a gene: 11. CDR3 size: 17 residues. CDR3: CSVEEEDRVGLNTEAFF. CDR3 coding DNA: TGCAGCGTTGAAGAGGAGGACAGGGTGGGTTTAAACACTGAAGCTTTCTTT.

The rearrangement uses TRBV29-1 and TRBJ2-3; D might be TRBD1 (5 bases). The germline gives CDR1 SQVTM, CDR2 ANQGSEA. Trimming cost V 3 bases and J 4 bases, with 8 bases left between them. The CDR3 runs to 12 residues. CDR3 amino acids: CSVESRADTQYF. DNA for the CDR3: TGCAGCGTTGAGAGCAGGGCAGATACGCAGTATTTT.

The rearrangement joins TRBV7-9 to TRBJ2-1; 8 nucleotides line up with TRBD2. V trimming: 5 bases; J trimming: 0 bases; junction bases outside the gene matches: 6. CDR3 length equals 16 residues. Germline V gives CDR1 SEHNR, CDR2 FQNEAQ (reference sequence). The CDR3 nucleotides are TGTGCCAGCAGCGAAACTAGCGGCAGCTCCTACAATGAGCAGTTCTTC. It codes for CASSETSGSSYNEQFF.

The chain couples TRBV29-1 to TRBJ2-5; D is uncertain. The germline V and J ends were trimmed by 5 bases and 4 bases, with 11 bases remaining between them. This CDR3 has 12 amino acids. The germline gives CDR1 SQVTM, CDR2 ANQGSEA. This CDR3 reads CSVRSVAETQYF. CDR3 DNA: TGCAGCGTTCGGAGCGTGGCAGAGACCCAGTACTTC.

The V gene is TRBV5-1, the J gene TRBJ2-5; D not certain. The CDR3 runs 13 residues. CDR1 and CDR2 from the germline V gene are SGHRS and YFSETQ. The V end was cut by 6 bases, the J end by 4 bases, with 13 bases between. CDR3 in amino acids: CASTSGSTETQYF. In DNA form, the CDR3 reads TGCGCCAGCACATCAGGATCGACAGAGACCCAGTACTTC.

This chain uses TRBV7-2 with TRBJ2-3; possible D gene TRBD1, 6 bases. The CDR3 loop spans 14 amino acids. The germline CDR1 and CDR2 sequences are SGHTA and FQGNSA. V dropped 7 bases and J dropped 0 bases, with 11 bases sitting between them. The CDR3 DNA reads as TGTGCCAGCATTAAAGGGGGAAGCACAGATACGCAGTATTTT. It codes for CASIKGGSTDTQYF.

This clonotype was seen more than once but under ten times. This sequence joins TRBV6-4 and TRBJ1-4; D might be TRBD1 (5 bases). CDR1 is MRHNA, CDR2 SNTAGT, per germline. Trimming shortened V by 4 bases and J by 8 bases, and 11 bases separated the two germline ends. This CDR3 comprises 13 residues. The DNA for the CDR3 is TGTGCCAGCAGTGCACGCCCAGGGGAAAAACTGTTTTTT. As protein: CASSARPGEKLFF.

The rearrangement uses TRBV30 and TRBJ2-7; 9 bases are a match to TRBD1. The CDR3 sequence is 13 residues long. Trimming took 6 bases from V and 5 from J; bases not matched to a gene: 8. From germline, CDR1 is GTSNPN and CDR2 SVGIG (reference sequence). CDR3 loop: CACSGQGPHEQYF. As DNA, the CDR3 is TGTGCCTGCTCGGGACAGGGCCCTCACGAGCAGTACTTC.